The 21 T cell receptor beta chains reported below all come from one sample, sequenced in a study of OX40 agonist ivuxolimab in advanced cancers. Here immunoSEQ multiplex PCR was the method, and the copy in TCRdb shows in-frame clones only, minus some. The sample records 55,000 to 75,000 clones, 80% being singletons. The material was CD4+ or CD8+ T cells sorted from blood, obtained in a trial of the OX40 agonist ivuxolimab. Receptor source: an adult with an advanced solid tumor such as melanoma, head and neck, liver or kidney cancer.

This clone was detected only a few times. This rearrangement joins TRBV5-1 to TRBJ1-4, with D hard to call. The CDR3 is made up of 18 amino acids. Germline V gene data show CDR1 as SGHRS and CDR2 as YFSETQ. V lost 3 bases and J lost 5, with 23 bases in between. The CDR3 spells CASSSNGPPGFQNEKLFF. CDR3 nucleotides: TGCGCCAGCAGCTCCAACGGCCCCCCCGGATTCCAAAATGAAAAACTGTTTTTT.

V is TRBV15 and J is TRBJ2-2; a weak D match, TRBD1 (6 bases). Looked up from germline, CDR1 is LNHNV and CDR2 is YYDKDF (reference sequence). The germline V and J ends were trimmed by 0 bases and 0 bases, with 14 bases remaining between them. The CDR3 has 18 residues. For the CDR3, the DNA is TGTGCCACCAGCAGAGATCCAGTCAGGGGCCCGAACACCGGGGAGCTGTTTTTT. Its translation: CATSRDPVRGPNTGELFF.

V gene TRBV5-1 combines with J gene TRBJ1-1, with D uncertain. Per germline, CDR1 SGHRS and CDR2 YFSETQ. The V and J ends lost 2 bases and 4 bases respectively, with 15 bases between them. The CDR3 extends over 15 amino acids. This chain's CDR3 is CASSFQPSKATEAFF. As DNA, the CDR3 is TGCGCCAGCAGCTTCCAGCCTTCAAAAGCCACTGAAGCTTTCTTT.

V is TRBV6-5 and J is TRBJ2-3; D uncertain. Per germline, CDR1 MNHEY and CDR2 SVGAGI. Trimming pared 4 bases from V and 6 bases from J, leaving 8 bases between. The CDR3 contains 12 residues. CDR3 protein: CASSSSRDTQYF. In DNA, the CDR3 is TGTGCCAGCAGTTCTAGTCGGGATACGCAGTATTTT.

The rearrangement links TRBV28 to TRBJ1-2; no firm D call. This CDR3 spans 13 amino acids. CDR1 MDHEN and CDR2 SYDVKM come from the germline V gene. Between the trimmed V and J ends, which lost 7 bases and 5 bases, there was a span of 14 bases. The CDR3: CASTPSRLYGYTF. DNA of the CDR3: TGTGCCAGCACCCCTTCCAGGCTATATGGCTACACCTTC.

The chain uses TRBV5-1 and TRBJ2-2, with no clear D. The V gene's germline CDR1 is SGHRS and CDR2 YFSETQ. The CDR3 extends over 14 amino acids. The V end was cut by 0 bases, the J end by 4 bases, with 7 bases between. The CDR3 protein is CASSLEIITGELFF. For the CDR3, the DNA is TGCGCCAGCAGCTTGGAAATTATCACCGGGGAGCTGTTTTTT.

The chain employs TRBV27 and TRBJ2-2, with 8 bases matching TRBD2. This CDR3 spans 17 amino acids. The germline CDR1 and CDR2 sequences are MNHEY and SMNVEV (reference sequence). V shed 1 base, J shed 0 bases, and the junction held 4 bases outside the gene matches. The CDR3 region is CASSLLGSGTNTGELFF. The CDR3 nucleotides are TGTGCCAGCAGTTTATTGGGTAGCGGGACGAACACCGGGGAGCTGTTTTTT.

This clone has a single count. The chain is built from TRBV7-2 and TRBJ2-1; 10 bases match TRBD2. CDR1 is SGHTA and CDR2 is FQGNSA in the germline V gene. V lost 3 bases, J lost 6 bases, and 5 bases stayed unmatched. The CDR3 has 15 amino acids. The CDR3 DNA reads TGTGCCAGCAGCTTGACTAGCGGGCCTCCCAATGAGCAGTTCTTC. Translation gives CASSLTSGPPNEQFF. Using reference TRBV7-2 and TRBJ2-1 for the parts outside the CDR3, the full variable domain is GAGVSQSPSNKVTEKGKDVELRCDPISGHTALYWYRQSLGQGLEFLIYFQGNSAPDKSGLPSDRFSAERTGGSVSTLTIQRTQQEDSAVYLCASSLTSGPPNEQFFGPGTRLTVL.

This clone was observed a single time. As DNA, the CDR3 is TGCGCCAGCAGCCCGCGACAGGGAGCGGATACGCAGTATTTT. This sequence encodes CASSPRQGADTQYF. The V call is TRBV5-1, the J call TRBJ2-3; the match to TRBD1 covers 7 bases. The length of the CDR3 is 14 residues. V dropped 4 bases and J dropped 6; count of bases not matched to a gene: 8. The germline CDR1 and CDR2 sequences are SGHRS and YFSETQ.

CDR3 sequence reads: CASSASSGQYF. For the CDR3, the DNA is TGTGCCAGCAGCGCCTCGAGCGGACAGTACTTC. The chain uses TRBV5-4 and TRBJ2-7; possibly TRBD2 for D (5 bases). CDR1 and CDR2 from the germline V gene are SGHNT and YYREEE (reference sequence). V lost 4 bases to trimming and J lost 10 bases, with 12 bases between them. The CDR3 consists of 11 residues.

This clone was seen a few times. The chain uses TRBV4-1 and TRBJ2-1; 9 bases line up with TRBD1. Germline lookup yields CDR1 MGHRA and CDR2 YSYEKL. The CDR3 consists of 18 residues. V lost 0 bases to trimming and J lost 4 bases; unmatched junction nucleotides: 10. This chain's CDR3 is CASSQDLGRDRDYNEQFF. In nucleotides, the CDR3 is TGCGCCAGCAGCCAAGATTTGGGTAGGGACAGGGATTACAATGAGCAGTTCTTC.

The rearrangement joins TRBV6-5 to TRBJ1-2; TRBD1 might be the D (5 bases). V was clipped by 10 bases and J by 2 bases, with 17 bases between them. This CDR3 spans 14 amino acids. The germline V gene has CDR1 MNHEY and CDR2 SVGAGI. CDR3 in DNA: TGTGCCACTGTACAGGCGATCGGCAACTATGGCTACACCTTC. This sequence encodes CATVQAIGNYGYTF.

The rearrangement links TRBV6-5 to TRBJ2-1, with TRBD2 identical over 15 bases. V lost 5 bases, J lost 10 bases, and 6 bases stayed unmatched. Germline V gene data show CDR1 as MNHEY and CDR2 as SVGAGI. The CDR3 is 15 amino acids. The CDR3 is CASSRTSGGAREQFF. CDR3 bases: TGTGCCAGCAGTCGGACTAGCGGGGGGGCTAGAGAGCAGTTCTTC.

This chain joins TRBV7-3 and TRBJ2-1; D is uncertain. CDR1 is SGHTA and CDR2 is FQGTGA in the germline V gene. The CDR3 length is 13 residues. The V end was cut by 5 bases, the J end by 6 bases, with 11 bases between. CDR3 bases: TGTGCCAGCAGCGGGCCCGACCCCAATGAGCAGTTCTTC. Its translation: CASSGPDPNEQFF.

For the CDR3, the DNA is TGTGCCAGCAGCCAATATCCGGGACAGGGGCGCCGAAACACCATATATTTT. Translating gives CASSQYPGQGRRNTIYF. V and J are TRBV4-2 and TRBJ1-3; 10 positions match TRBD1. Germline CDR1 and CDR2: LGHNA and YNFKEQ. This CDR3 has 17 amino acids. V trimming: 2 bases; J trimming: 5 bases; junction bases outside the gene matches: 9.

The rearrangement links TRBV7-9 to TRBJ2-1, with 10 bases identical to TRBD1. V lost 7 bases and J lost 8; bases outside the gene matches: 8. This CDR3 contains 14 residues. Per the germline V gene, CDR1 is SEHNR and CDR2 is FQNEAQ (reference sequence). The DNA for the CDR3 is TGTGCCAGCAATCTAGGACAGGGGGTTGATGAGCAGTTCTTC. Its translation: CASNLGQGVDEQFF.

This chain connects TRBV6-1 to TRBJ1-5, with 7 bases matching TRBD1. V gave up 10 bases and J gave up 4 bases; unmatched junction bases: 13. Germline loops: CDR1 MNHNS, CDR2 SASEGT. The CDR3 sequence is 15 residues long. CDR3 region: CATMQGVSWNQPQHF. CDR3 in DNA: TGTGCCACGATGCAGGGGGTGTCTTGGAATCAGCCCCAGCATTTT.

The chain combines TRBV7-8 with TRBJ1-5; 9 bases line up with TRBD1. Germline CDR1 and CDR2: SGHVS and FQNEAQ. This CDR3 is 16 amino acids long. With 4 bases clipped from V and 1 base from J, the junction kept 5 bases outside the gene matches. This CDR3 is CASSSLGTGSNQPQHF. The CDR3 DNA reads TGTGCCAGCAGCTCACTAGGGACAGGGAGCAATCAGCCCCAGCATTTT.

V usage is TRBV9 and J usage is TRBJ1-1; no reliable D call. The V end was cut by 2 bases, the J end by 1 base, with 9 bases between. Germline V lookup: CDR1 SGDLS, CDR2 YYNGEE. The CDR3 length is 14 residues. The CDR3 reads CASSVFSSNTEAFF. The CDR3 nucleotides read TGTGCCAGCAGCGTTTTTTCTTCGAACACTGAAGCTTTCTTT.

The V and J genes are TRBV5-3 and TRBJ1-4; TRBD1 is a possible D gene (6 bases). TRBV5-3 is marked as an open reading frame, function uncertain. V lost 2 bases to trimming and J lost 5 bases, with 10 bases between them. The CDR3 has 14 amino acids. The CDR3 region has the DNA TGTGCCAGAAGCTTCGGTCAGGGGAATGAAAAACTGTTTTTT. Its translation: CARSFGQGNEKLFF.

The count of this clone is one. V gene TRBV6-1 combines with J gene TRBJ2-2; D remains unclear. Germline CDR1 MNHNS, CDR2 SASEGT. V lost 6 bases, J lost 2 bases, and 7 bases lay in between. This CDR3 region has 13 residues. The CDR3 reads CASRDTNTGELFF. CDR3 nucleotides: TGTGCCAGCAGAGATACAAACACCGGGGAGCTGTTTTTT.